These 32 T cell receptor beta chains were sequenced from one sample in a study of CD8 T cells in Susac syndrome. RNA, at about 0.45 to 1 ug, was reverse transcribed with random hexamers. MiXCR was run by TCRdb on the immunoSEQ multiplex PCR reads, yielding one entry per CDR3 protein. The sample includes about 110,000 distinct CDR3 sequences, approximately 96% of them seen just once. Sequenced sample: CD4+ T cells from PBMCs. The receptors were gathered from a human donor in good health.

This rearrangement joins TRBV24-1 to TRBJ2-3; D unclear. CDR3 size: 13 residues. V was trimmed by 6 bases and J by 2 bases, leaving 8 bases between them. Germline loops: CDR1 KGHDR, CDR2 SFDVKD. CDR3 nucleotides: TGTGCCACCAGTAATCGGGTCACAGATACGCAGTATTTT. As protein: CATSNRVTDTQYF.

CDR3 amino acids: CASSEQGNYGYTF. CDR3 sequence (DNA): TGTGCCAGCAGTGAACAGGGGAACTATGGCTACACCTTC. This sequence joins TRBV2 and TRBJ1-2; D may be TRBD1 (6 bases). Trimming shortened V by 2 bases and J by 2 bases, and 6 bases separated the two germline ends. Germline V lookup: CDR1 SNHLY, CDR2 FYNNEI. This CDR3 is 13 amino acids long.

The rearrangement links TRBV12-5 to TRBJ2-2; tentatively, D is TRBD2 (5 bases). V lost 2 bases, J lost 14 bases, and 15 bases lay in between. Germline V gene sequence: CDR1 LGHNT, CDR2 FRNRAP. This CDR3 has 13 residues. The CDR3 protein is CASGLQKAAHLFF. For the CDR3, the DNA is TGTGCTAGTGGTTTGCAAAAAGCGGCTCATCTGTTTTTT.

This chain uses TRBV3-1 with TRBJ1-1; no definite D call. Germline values: CDR1 LGHDT, CDR2 YNNKEL (reference sequence). This CDR3 spans 12 amino acids. The V and J ends lost 8 bases and 10 bases respectively, with 17 bases between them. DNA of the CDR3: TGTGCCAGCTCCCCCCGGGGTTTGACAGCTTTCTTT. Residues: CASSPRGLTAFF.

The genes are TRBV2 and TRBJ2-2, with 7 positions matching TRBD2. CDR1 SNHLY and CDR2 FYNNEI come from the germline V gene. This CDR3 has 16 amino acids. The V segment lost 7 bases and the J segment 0 bases; nucleotides outside the gene matches: 8. DNA of the CDR3: TGTGCCAGCACGGAGACTAGCCCTTCGAACACCGGGGAGCTGTTTTTT. Protein sequence: CASTETSPSNTGELFF.

This clonotype has a single count. J is TRBJ1-1 and V is TRBV3-1; tentative D call: TRBD1 (5 bases). CDR1 and CDR2 from the germline V gene are LGHDT and YNNKEL (reference sequence). The CDR3 contains 13 residues. V dropped 0 bases and J dropped 8 bases, with 10 bases sitting between them. Written as DNA, the CDR3 is TGTGCCAGCAGCCAAGATTTTGACAGCGAAGCTTTCTTT. As protein: CASSQDFDSEAFF.

This chain connects TRBV15 to TRBJ1-1; D uncertain. V lost 5 bases and J 10 bases, leaving 17 bases between the germline ends. This CDR3 is 13 amino acids long. The germline CDR1 and CDR2 sequences are LNHNV and YYDKDF (reference sequence). The CDR3 region has the DNA TGTGCCACCAGCTTGTGGACCGGATCGCGAGCTTTCTTT. Its translation: CATSLWTGSRAFF. The full variable domain, rest sourced from reference TRBV15 and TRBJ1-1, is DAMVIQNPRYQVTQFGKPVTLSCSQTLNHNVMYWYQQKSSQAPKLLFHYYDKDFNNEADTPDNFQSRRPNTSFCFLDIRSPGLGDTAMYLCATSLWTGSRAFFGQGTRLTVV.

The V call is TRBV30, the J call TRBJ2-7, with a possible D match to TRBD1 (6 bases). V lost 3 bases to trimming and J lost 2 bases, with 17 bases between them. The CDR3 is 15 residues long. Germline V gene sequence: CDR1 GTSNPN, CDR2 SVGIG (reference sequence). CDR3 coding DNA: TGTGCCTGGAGCTTCCCCGGGACACCGGCCTACGAGCAGTACTTC. Amino acids: CAWSFPGTPAYEQYF. The full variable domain, rest sourced from reference TRBV30 and TRBJ2-7, is SQTIHQWPATLVQPVGSPLSLECTVEGTSNPNLYWYRQAAGRGLQLLFYSVGIGQISSEVPQNLSASRPQDRQFILSSKKLLLSDSGFYLCAWSFPGTPAYEQYFGPGTRLTVT.

This chain connects TRBV2 to TRBJ2-7; D is possibly TRBD1 or TRBD2 (5 bases each). Germline assignment: CDR1 SNHLY and CDR2 FYNNEI. V shed 1 base and J shed 3 bases, with 10 bases lying between them. The CDR3 has 14 amino acids. This CDR3 reads CASSEGGQGYEQYF. CDR3 sequence (DNA): TGTGCCAGCAGTGAAGGAGGGCAGGGCTACGAGCAGTACTTC.

The chain employs TRBV5-1 and TRBJ2-6; D is uncertain. The germline V gene encodes CDR1 SGHRS and CDR2 YFSETQ. The CDR3 contains 15 residues. V was cut by 4 bases and J by 3 bases, with 11 bases left in between. The DNA of the CDR3 is TGCGCCAGCAGCCAATCGCCTGGTGGGGCCAACGTCCTGACTTTC. Translation: CASSQSPGGANVLTF. Based on the CDR3 plus reference TRBV5-1 and TRBJ2-6, the full variable domain is KAGVTQTPRYLIKTRGQQVTLSCSPISGHRSVSWYQQTPGQGLQFLFEYFSETQRNKGNFPGRFSGRQFSNSRSEMNVSTLELGDSALYLCASSQSPGGANVLTFGAGSRLTVL.

The chain couples TRBV3-1 to TRBJ2-3; 8 bases agree with TRBD1. Losses at the gene ends were 4 bases for V and 2 bases for J; bases not matched to a gene: 8. Germline-derived CDR1 and CDR2 are LGHDT and YNNKEL (reference sequence). This CDR3 has 16 amino acids. The DNA for the CDR3 is TGTGCCAGCAGCCGAGACAGGGGAGGACACACAGATACGCAGTATTTT. This gives the protein CASSRDRGGHTDTQYF.

The V and J genes are TRBV3-1 and TRBJ1-5; a weak D match, TRBD1 (5 bases). V gave up 3 bases and J gave up 0 bases, with 9 bases separating them. The CDR3 runs 15 residues. Per the germline V gene, CDR1 is LGHDT and CDR2 is YNNKEL (reference sequence). Here the CDR3 DNA reads TGTGCCAGCAGCCAGGGACGGTATAGCAATCAGCCCCAGCATTTT. Translating gives CASSQGRYSNQPQHF.

A single count supports this clonotype. The V gene is TRBV18, the J gene TRBJ2-7, with 7 bases aligning to TRBD2. This CDR3 is built from 15 residues. J gave up 2 bases and V 3 bases, and 7 bases lay outside the gene matches. Germline CDR1 reads KGHSH; CDR2 reads LQKENI. The CDR3 spells CASSPGLVNAYEQYF. CDR3 sequence (DNA): TGTGCCAGCTCACCCGGACTAGTTAATGCCTACGAGCAGTACTTC.

The chain is built from TRBV12-3 or TRBV12-4 and TRBJ2-7; no definite D call. Trimming took off 2 bases at V and 3 bases at J, with 8 bases between the two ends. The CDR3 contains 13 residues. For the CDR3, the DNA is TGTGCCAGCAGTTTAATGATTGACTACGAGCAGTACTTC. Residues: CASSLMIDYEQYF.

The count of this clonotype is one. The V and J genes are TRBV12-3 or TRBV12-4 and TRBJ1-2; 9 nucleotides line up with TRBD1. Trimming removed 6 bases from V and 4 bases from J; junction bases left unmatched: 6. The CDR3 has 14 residues. The CDR3 spells CASSRDREGYGYTF. As DNA, the CDR3 is TGTGCCAGCAGCCGGGACAGGGAAGGCTATGGCTACACCTTC.

The rearrangement uses TRBV20-1 and TRBJ1-5; D possibly corresponds to TRBD1 (6 bases). Germline values: CDR1 DFQATT, CDR2 SNEGSKA (reference sequence). The CDR3 length is 15 residues. Trimming removed 4 bases at V and 0 bases at J, with 13 bases between. CDR3 DNA: TGCAGTGCTACCCAGACAGGCAATAGCAATCAGCCCCAGCATTTT. Translating it yields CSATQTGNSNQPQHF.

Note on this clonotype: An end of the junction does not agree with germline; a read error may underlie this. The chain has TRBV29-1 and TRBJ2-7; TRBD2 might be the D (5 bases). CDR1 is SQVTM, CDR2 ANQGSEA, per germline. The CDR3 has 12 amino acids. The CDR3 sequence: CSVLSSSHEQYF. The DNA of the CDR3 is TGCAGCGTCCTCTCTAGCTCCCACGAGCAGTACTTC.

The chain uses TRBV5-4 and TRBJ1-2, with 11 bases matching TRBD1. Per the germline V gene, CDR1 is SGHNT and CDR2 is YYREEE (reference sequence). The J segment lost 8 bases and the V segment lost 2 bases, leaving 5 bases of the junction unmatched. The CDR3 sequence is 14 residues long. As DNA, the CDR3 is TGTGCCAGCAGCTTCGGACAGGGGGCGGGAGGCTACACCTTC. Residues: CASSFGQGAGGYTF. Full variable domain (remainder filled in from reference TRBV5-4 and TRBJ1-2): ETGVTQSPTHLIKTRGQQVTLRCSSQSGHNTVSWYQQALGQGPQFIFQYYREEENGRGNFPPRFSGLQFPNYSSELNVNALELDDSALYLCASSFGQGAGGYTFGSGTRLTVV.

The rearrangement joins TRBV7-2 to TRBJ2-5; D unresolved. Germline values: CDR1 SGHTA, CDR2 FQGNSA. CDR3 length: 14 residues. The ends were cut back, 1 base at V and 1 base at J, with 7 bases in the middle. The CDR3 sequence: CASSLEYSQETQYF. In nucleotides, the CDR3 is TGTGCCAGCAGCTTAGAATACAGCCAAGAGACCCAGTACTTC.

This clonotype was detected only once. V and J are TRBV7-9 and TRBJ2-2; TRBD1 is a possible D gene (5 bases). CDR1 SEHNR and CDR2 FQNEAQ come from the germline V gene (reference sequence). The CDR3 length is 14 residues. The germline V and J ends were trimmed by 2 bases and 3 bases, with 7 bases remaining between them. The DNA for the CDR3 is TGTGCCAGCAGCTTAAGGGGTGACACCGGGGAGCTGTTTTTT. Translated, it gives CASSLRGDTGELFF.

The V call is TRBV27, the J call TRBJ1-1; weak D call: TRBD1 (6 bases). Germline lookup yields CDR1 MNHEY and CDR2 SMNVEV (reference sequence). The CDR3 contains 12 residues. V lost 2 bases and J 10 bases, leaving 11 bases between the germline ends. DNA for the CDR3: TGTGCCAGCAGTTTAGGGGGCAATAGAGCTTTCTTT. It specifies CASSLGGNRAFF.

The V and J genes are TRBV5-6 and TRBJ2-1; the D gene is possibly TRBD1 (6 bases). The germline V and J ends were trimmed by 4 bases and 12 bases, with 20 bases remaining between them. The germline CDR1 and CDR2 sequences are SGHDT and YYEEEE. The CDR3 covers 14 residues. CDR3 residues: CASSEPPWGLPQFF. The CDR3 DNA is TGTGCCAGCAGCGAGCCTCCCTGGGGGCTACCGCAGTTCTTC.

This rearrangement joins TRBV29-1 to TRBJ1-1, with TRBD1 matching over 11 bases. With V trimmed by 7 bases and J by 8 bases, 6 bases remained unmatched. CDR1 is SQVTM, CDR2 ANQGSEA, per germline. The CDR3 has 12 residues. CDR3 bases: TGCAGCGCAGGACAGGGGGCGGGAGAAGCTTTCTTT. As protein: CSAGQGAGEAFF.

The V and J genes are TRBV20-1 and TRBJ1-1; D is unclear. The V gene lost 0 bases and the J gene lost 11 bases, with 7 bases spanning the gap. CDR3 length: 10 amino acids. The germline CDR1 and CDR2 sequences are DFQATT and SNEGSKA (reference sequence). The DNA for the CDR3 is TGCAGTGCTAGAGATCGCAACGCTTTCTTT. Its translation is CSARDRNAFF.

The gene calls are TRBV10-3 and TRBJ2-7, with 10 bases identical to TRBD2. The junction had 13 bases not matched to a gene; V was cut back by 10 bases and J by 7 bases. Germline values: CDR1 ENHRY, CDR2 SYGVKD. The CDR3 loop spans 14 amino acids. The CDR3 protein is CATVELAGLEEQYF. CDR3 DNA: TGTGCCACCGTAGAACTAGCGGGATTAGAAGAGCAGTACTTC.

V usage is TRBV12-3 or TRBV12-4 and J usage is TRBJ2-5; 11 bases line up with TRBD2. V lost 5 bases, J lost 6 bases, and 8 bases stayed unmatched. The CDR3 runs to 15 residues. The CDR3 DNA is TGTGCCAGCAGTCCCGTAGCGGGGGGGCTCAAGACCCAGTACTTC. It translates to CASSPVAGGLKTQYF.

This sequence joins TRBV28 and TRBJ2-7; TRBD2 aligns across 7 bases. This CDR3 contains 15 residues. Trimming cost V 3 bases and J 3 bases; bases outside gene matches: 8. Germline V gene sequence: CDR1 MDHEN, CDR2 SYDVKM. The CDR3 sequence: CASSFQSRGNYEQYF. CDR3 sequence (DNA): TGTGCCAGCAGTTTCCAATCGCGGGGGAACTACGAGCAGTACTTC.

The V call is TRBV4-1, the J call TRBJ2-6; a possible D gene is TRBD1 (6 bases). CDR1 is MGHRA, CDR2 YSYEKL, per germline. Trimming removed 5 bases from V and 2 bases from J, with 22 bases in between. The CDR3 totals 19 residues. The CDR3 nucleotides read TGCGCCAGCAGCTCCTCCGGGACACCCACACTGGCTGGGGCCAACGTCCTGACTTTC. Translating it yields CASSSSGTPTLAGANVLTF.

The chain links TRBV12-3 or TRBV12-4 to TRBJ2-7; perhaps TRBD1 as D (6 bases). The CDR3 totals 14 residues. Trimming took 5 bases from V and 0 from J, leaving 11 bases between them. CDR3 DNA: TGTGCCAGCAGTCGACAGGCAAGCTCCTACGAGCAGTACTTC. It is translated as CASSRQASSYEQYF.

The chain carries TRBV18 and TRBJ2-7; 10 nucleotides align to TRBD1. With V trimmed by 6 bases and J by 7 bases, 3 bases remained unmatched. The CDR3 totals 12 residues. Looked up from germline, CDR1 is KGHSH and CDR2 is LQKENI. CDR3 sequence (DNA): TGTGCCAGCTCGCCGGGACAGGGGGAGCAGTACTTC. It translates to CASSPGQGEQYF.

The genes are TRBV30 and TRBJ2-2, with 8 bases fitting TRBD1. Germline CDR1 and CDR2: GTSNPN and SVGIG (reference sequence). This CDR3 comprises 17 residues. The trim removed 6 bases at V and 1 base at J, leaving 13 bases unmatched. This CDR3 is CACPRTGPLRNTGELFF. The CDR3 DNA sequence: TGTGCCTGTCCTCGGACAGGGCCGTTGAGGAACACCGGGGAGCTGTTTTTT.

The chain is built from TRBV23-1 and TRBJ1-5; D is unclear. TRBV23-1 belongs to the ORF category, with a function that is uncertain. The CDR3 is 11 amino acids. V lost 4 bases to trimming and J lost 6 bases, with 4 bases between them. CDR3 loop: CASSRGQPQHF. In DNA, the CDR3 is TGCGCCAGCAGTCGCGGTCAGCCCCAGCATTTT.